This T cell receptor beta chain originates from a study of T cells in Graves' hyperthyroidism and ophthalmopathy. About the study: Pretreatment peripheral blood was obtained at initial diagnosis.

This clonotype was observed at least ten times. The antigen is unknown. Amplified TCR beta CDR3 regions came from RNA transcripts. RT-PCR in the first round (using the HTBI primer set) targeted the TCR CDR3. TCRdb independently ran MiXCR on the multiplex PCR reads; one entry per CDR3 protein. The sample records a few hundred thousand distinct CDR3 sequences, roughly 25% being singletons. Lactation, pregnancy, other autoimmune disease or uncontrolled infection excluded patients. PBMCs came from 9 to 10 ml fresh peripheral blood. Notes on the study in general: Ophthalmopathy was model-predicted a median about 6.9 months pre-onset.

Germline CDR1 reads LGHDT; CDR2 reads YNNKEL (reference sequence). The CDR3 covers 13 residues. V lost 4 bases and J 7 bases, leaving 13 bases between the germline ends. The chain uses TRBV3-1 and TRBJ1-2; no firm D call. The specimen sequenced was blood. This receptor was obtained from a man in his fifties or sixties with Graves' hyperthyroidism. CDR3 DNA sequence: TGTGCCAGCAGCCCATCGAGTGCGCTTGGCTACACCTTC. Translated, it gives CASSPSSALGYTF.